In this sample, the clone carrying this T cell receptor beta chain turned up a few times. Its target is unknown. Per sample, the assay covered about 10^5 TCR templates. Clones were sequenced by immunoSEQ multiplex PCR, and TCRdb holds only the in-frame ones, with some missing. The table has thousands of clones, around 50% seen once. The cells of the mixed lymphocyte reaction underwent a roughly 6-day coculture at 37°C. The sample originates from a study of siplizumab effects on memory and regulatory T cells. Study summary: The mixed lymphocyte reactions, run in pairs, contained siplizumab at roughly 0.92 ug/mL or no drug. General study points: Alloreactive sequences tracing back to unstimulated CD4+ memory cells fell significantly with siplizumab. Poor capture below about 10^-5 frequency left most alloreactive clones unmapped to unstimulated subsets.

The CDR3 is 16 residues long. Germline V gene data show CDR1 as MNHNY and CDR2 as SVGAGI (reference sequence). V dropped 6 bases and J dropped 6 bases, with 20 bases sitting between them. This sequence was found in a human donor in good health; the cells came from an allogeneic mixed lymphocyte reaction. Some clones in this sample may be carry-over from other donors' samples. The chain carries TRBV6-6 and TRBJ2-2; D unresolved. The sequenced sample was CFSE-low (dividing) CD4+ T cells sorted from an allogeneic mixed lymphocyte reaction. This chain's CDR3 is CASSTSGLQSPGELFF. In nucleotides, the CDR3 is TGTGCCAGCAGCACCTCGGGTCTCCAGAGTCCCGGGGAGCTGTTTTTT.